This entry describes one T cell receptor beta chain. No antigen is known for it. Stated time point: healthy volunteer bleed at 6 weeks. From whole blood left unfractionated, total RNA was extracted. The sample comes from a study of human T cells and chemical hapten exposure. The overall study: Small pooled library volume differences mainly caused per-sample TCR yield variation.

Study-wide results and caveats: TCRs at high frequency, those above 1 in 1000, did not change with DPC sensitization.

Original analysis: A typical sample had 95,638 TCRs, with roughly 20,000 to 690,600 overall. TCRdb re-analysed the RACE reads in MiXCR, keeping a single row per CDR3 protein. These V and J calls derive from TCRdb rather than the authors' analysis. The sample records 70,000 to 95,000 distinct CDR3 sequences, around 9.3% being singletons. Per germline, CDR1 SGHDN and CDR2 FVKESK. Trimming cost V 7 bases and J 2 bases, with 10 bases left between them. The CDR3 runs to 13 residues. The clonotype originates from a female donor in good health. Some clones in this sample may be carry-over from other donors' samples. This sequence joins TRBV14 and TRBJ2-3; D is ambiguous. The sequenced sample was whole blood. Written as DNA, the CDR3 is TGTGCCAGCACAGTAGGGCTCACAGATACGCAGTATTTT. Amino acids: CASTVGLTDTQYF.